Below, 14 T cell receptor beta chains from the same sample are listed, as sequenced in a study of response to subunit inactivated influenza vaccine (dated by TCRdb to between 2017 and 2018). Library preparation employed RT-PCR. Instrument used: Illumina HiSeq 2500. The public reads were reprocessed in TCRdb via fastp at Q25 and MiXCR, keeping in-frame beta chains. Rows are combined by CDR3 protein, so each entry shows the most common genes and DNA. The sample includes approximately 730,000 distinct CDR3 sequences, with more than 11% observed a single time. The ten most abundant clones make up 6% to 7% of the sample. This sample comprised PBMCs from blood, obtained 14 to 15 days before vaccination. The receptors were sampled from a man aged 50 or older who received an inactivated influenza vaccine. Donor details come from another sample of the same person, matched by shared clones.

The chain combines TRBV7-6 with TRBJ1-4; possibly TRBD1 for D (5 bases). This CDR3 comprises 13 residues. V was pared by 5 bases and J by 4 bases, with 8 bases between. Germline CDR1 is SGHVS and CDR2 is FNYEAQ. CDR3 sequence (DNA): TGTGCCAGCAGCGTCGACAGTAATGAAAAACTGTTTTTT. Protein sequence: CASSVDSNEKLFF.

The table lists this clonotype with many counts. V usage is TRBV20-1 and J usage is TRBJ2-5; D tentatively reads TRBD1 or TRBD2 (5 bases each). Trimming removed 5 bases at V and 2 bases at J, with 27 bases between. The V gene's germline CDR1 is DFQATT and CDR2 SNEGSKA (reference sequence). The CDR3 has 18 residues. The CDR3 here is CSALFPLLGDRSQETQYF. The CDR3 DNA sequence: TGCAGTGCTTTATTCCCCCTCTTGGGGGACCGAAGTCAAGAGACCCAGTACTTC.

The CDR3 protein is CASSTSTTNSPLHF. CDR3 nucleotides: TGTGCCAGCAGCACGAGTACAACGAATTCACCCCTCCACTTT. The chain carries TRBV13 and TRBJ1-6; D not resolved. Looked up from germline, CDR1 is PRHDT and CDR2 is FYEKMQ (reference sequence). The V end lost 5 bases, the J end lost 7 bases, and 12 bases lay between the germline ends. The length of the CDR3 is 14 residues.

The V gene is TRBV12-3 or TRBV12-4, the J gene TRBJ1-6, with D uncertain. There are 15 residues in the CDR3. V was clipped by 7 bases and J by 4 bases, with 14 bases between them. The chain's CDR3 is CASTLTWEYNSPLHF. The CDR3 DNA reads TGTGCCAGCACCTTGACCTGGGAGTATAATTCACCCCTCCACTTT.

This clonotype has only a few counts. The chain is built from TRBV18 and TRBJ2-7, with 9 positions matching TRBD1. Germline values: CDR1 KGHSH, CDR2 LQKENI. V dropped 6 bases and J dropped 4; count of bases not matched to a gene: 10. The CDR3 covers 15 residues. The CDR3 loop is CASSRGTGSGYEQYF. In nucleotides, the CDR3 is TGTGCCAGCTCTCGAGGGACAGGGTCCGGGTACGAGCAGTACTTC. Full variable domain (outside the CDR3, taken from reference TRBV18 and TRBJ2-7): NAGVMQNPRHLVRRRGQEARLRCSPMKGHSHVYWYRQLPEEGLKFMVYLQKENIIDESGMPKERFSAEFPKEGPSILRIQQVVRGDSAAYFCASSRGTGSGYEQYFGPGTRLTVT.

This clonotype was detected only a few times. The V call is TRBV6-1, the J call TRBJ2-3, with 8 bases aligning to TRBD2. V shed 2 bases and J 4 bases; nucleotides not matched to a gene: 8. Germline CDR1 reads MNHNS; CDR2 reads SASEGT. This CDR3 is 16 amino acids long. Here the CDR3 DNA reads TGTGCCAGCAGTGAATTACTAGCGGCAACATCAGATACGCAGTATTTT. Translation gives CASSELLAATSDTQYF.

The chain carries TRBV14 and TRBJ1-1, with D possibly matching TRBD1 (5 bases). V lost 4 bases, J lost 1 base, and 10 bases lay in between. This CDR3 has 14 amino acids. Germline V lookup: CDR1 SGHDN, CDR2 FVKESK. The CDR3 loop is CASSPGLWNTEAFF. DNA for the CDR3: TGTGCCAGCAGCCCGGGACTTTGGAACACTGAAGCTTTCTTT. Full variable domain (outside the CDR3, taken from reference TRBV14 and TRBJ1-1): EAGVTQFPSHSVIEKGQTVTLRCDPISGHDNLYWYRRVMGKEIKFLLHFVKESKQDESGMPNNRFLAERTGGTYSTLKVQPAELEDSGVYFCASSPGLWNTEAFFGQGTRLTVV.

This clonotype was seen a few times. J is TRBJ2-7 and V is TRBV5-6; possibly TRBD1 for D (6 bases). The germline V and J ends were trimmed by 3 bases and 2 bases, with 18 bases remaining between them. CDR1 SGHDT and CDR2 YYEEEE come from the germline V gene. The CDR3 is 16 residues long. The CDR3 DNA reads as TGTGCCAGCAGCTCGAAGGGGACAAACTTCGCCTACGAGCAGTACTTC. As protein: CASSSKGTNFAYEQYF.

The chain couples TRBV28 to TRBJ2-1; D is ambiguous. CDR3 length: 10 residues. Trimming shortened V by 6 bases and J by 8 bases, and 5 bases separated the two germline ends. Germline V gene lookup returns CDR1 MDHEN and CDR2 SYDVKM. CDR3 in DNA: TGTGCCAGCAGCAGCGATGAGCAGTTCTTC. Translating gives CASSSDEQFF.

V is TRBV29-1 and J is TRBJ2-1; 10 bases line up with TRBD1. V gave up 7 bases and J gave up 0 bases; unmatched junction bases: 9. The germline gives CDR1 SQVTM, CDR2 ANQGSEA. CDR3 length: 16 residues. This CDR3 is CSAHARDRGSYNEQFF. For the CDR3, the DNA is TGCAGCGCCCACGCCCGGGACAGGGGCTCCTACAATGAGCAGTTCTTC.

In DNA form, the CDR3 reads TGCAGCGCCTGGAGGGGCACTGAAGCTTTCTTT. Amino acid sequence: CSAWRGTEAFF. V and J are TRBV29-1 and TRBJ1-1; D might be TRBD1 (5 bases). Trimming removed 7 bases from V and 4 bases from J, with 10 bases in between. CDR3 length: 11 residues. From germline, CDR1 is SQVTM and CDR2 ANQGSEA.

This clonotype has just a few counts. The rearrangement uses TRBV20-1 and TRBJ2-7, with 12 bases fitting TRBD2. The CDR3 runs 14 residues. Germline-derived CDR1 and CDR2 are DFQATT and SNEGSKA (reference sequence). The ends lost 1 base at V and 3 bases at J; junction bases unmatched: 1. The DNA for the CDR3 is TGCAGTGCTAGAGGACTAGCGGGGGTCTACGAGCAGTACTTC. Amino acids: CSARGLAGVYEQYF.

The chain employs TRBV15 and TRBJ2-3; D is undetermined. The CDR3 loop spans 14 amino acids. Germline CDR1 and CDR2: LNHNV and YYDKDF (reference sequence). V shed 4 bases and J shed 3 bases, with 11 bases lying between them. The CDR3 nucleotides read TGTGCCACCAGCAATCCTTTGATTACAGATACGCAGTATTTT. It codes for CATSNPLITDTQYF.

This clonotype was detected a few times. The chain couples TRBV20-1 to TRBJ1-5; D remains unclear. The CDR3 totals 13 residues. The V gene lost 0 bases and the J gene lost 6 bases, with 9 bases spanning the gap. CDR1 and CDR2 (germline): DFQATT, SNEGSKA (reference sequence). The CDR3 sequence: CSARDPIGQPQHF. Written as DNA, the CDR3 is TGCAGTGCTAGAGACCCTATTGGTCAGCCCCAGCATTTT.